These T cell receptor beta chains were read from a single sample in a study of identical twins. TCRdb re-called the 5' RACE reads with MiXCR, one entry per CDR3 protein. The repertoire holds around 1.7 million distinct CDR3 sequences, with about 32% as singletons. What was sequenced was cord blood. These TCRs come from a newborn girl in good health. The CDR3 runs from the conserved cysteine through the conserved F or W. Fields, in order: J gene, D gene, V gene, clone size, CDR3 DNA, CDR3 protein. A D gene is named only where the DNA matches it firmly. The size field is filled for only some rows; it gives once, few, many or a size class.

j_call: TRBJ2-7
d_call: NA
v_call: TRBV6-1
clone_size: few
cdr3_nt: TGTGCCAGCAGTGGCGGACTGCCTGCCTACGAGCAGTACTTC
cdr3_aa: CASSGGLPAYEQYF

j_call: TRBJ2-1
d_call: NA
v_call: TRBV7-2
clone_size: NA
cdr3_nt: TGTGCCAGCAGGTTTTTTGCCACCAATGAGCAGTTCTTC
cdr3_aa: CASRFFATNEQFF

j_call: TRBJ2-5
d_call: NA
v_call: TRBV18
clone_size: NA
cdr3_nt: TGTGCCAGCTCACCATCTTCGGGCAGGGTAGGGACAAACAGTGAGCAGTACTTC
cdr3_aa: CASSPSSGRVGTNSEQYF

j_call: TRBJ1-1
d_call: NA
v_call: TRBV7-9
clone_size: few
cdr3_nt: TGTGCCAGCAGCTATTACCGGGAGGATGGGATGTCGGCTTTCTTT
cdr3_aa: CASSYYREDGMSAFF

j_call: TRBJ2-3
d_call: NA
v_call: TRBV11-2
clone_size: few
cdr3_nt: TGTGCCAGCAGCTCCCATATGGGTTCCTTCACAGATACGCAGTATTTT
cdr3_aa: CASSSHMGSFTDTQYF

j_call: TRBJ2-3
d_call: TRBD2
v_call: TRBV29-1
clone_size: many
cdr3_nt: TGCAGCGTCGTAGCGGGAGGGTTTACAGATACGCAGTATTTT
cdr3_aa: CSVVAGGFTDTQYF

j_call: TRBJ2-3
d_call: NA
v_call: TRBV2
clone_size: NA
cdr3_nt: TGTGCCAGCAGACCGGGAGCTAGCACAGATACGCAGTATTTT
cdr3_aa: CASRPGASTDTQYF

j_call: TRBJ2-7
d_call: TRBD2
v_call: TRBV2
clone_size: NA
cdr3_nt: TGTGCCAGCAGTGAAGGACTAGCGGTTTACTACGAGCAGTACTTC
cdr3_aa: CASSEGLAVYYEQYF

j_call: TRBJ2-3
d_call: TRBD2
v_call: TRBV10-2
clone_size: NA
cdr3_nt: TGCGCCAGCAGTGCCGCGGGGGGGCCAGATACGCAGTATTTT
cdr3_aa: CASSAAGGPDTQYF

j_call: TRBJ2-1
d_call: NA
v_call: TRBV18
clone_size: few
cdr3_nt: TGTGCCAGCTCTACGGCGATTGGCAATGAGCAGTTCTTC
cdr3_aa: CASSTAIGNEQFF

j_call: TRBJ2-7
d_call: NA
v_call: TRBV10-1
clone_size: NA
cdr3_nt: TGCGCCAGCAGTGATGAGGTGGGATACGAGCAGTACTTC
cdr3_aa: CASSDEVGYEQYF

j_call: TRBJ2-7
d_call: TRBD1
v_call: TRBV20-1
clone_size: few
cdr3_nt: TGCAGTGTTAATCACAGGGGTTCCTACGAGCAGTACTTC
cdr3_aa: CSVNHRGSYEQYF

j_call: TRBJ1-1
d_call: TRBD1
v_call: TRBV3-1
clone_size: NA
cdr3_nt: TGTGCCAGTAGCCAAGCGACAGGGGGCCGGACTGAAGCTTTCTTT
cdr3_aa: CASSQATGGRTEAFF

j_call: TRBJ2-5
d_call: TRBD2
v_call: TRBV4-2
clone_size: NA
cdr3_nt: TGTGCCTGCAGCCCCAGCGGGAGTGAGCAGTACTTC
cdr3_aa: CACSPSGSEQYF

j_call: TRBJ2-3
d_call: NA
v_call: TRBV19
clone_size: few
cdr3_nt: TGTGCCAGTAGTATCCGGAGGCTGAGCACAGATACGCAGTATTTT
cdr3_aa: CASSIRRLSTDTQYF

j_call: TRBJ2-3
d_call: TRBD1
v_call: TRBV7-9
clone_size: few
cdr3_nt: TGTGCCAGCAGCTCAACAGGGGCTCCAACAGATACGCAGTATTTT
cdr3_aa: CASSSTGAPTDTQYF

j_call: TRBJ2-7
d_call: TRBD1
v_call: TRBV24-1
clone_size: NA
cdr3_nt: TGTGCCACCAGTGAACTCATACAGGGGTACGAGCAGTACTTC
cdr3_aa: CATSELIQGYEQYF

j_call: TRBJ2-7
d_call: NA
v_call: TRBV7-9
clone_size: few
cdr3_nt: TGTGCCAGCAGCTCTTTTCGGCTAACGAAGACACCGACCTACGAGCAGTACTTC
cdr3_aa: CASSSFRLTKTPTYEQYF

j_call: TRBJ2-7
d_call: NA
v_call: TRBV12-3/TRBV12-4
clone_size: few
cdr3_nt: TGTGCCAGCAGCCCCGGACACTCCAGGCAGTACTTC
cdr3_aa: CASSPGHSRQYF

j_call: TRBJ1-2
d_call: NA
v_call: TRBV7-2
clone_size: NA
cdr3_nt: TGTGCCAGCAGCTTTACATATGGGGAGGGCTATGGCTACACCTTC
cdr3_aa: CASSFTYGEGYGYTF

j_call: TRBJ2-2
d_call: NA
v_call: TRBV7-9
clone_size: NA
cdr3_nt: TGTGCCAGCAGCGGGGGAGTAACCCTTGGCGGGGAGCTGTTTTTT
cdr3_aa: CASSGGVTLGGELFF

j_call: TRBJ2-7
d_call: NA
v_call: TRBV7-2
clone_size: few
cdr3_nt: TGTGCCAGCAGCTTAGGATTTCCCGAGCAGTACTTC
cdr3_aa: CASSLGFPEQYF

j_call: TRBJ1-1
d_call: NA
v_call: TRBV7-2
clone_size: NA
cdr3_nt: TGTGCCAGCAGCTTAGATTTGCGGGGGAGGGTGAACACTGAAGCTTTCTTT
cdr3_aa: CASSLDLRGRVNTEAFF

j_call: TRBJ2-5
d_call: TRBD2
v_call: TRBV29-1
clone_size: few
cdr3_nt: TGCAGCGTTGCCCAGCGGGATAATGAGCAGTACTTC
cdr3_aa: CSVAQRDNEQYF

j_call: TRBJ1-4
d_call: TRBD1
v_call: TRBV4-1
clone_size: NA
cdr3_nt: TGCGCCAGCAGCCAAGTGAGTGACAGGGAGGCAACTAATGAAAAACTGTTTTTT
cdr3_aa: CASSQVSDREATNEKLFF

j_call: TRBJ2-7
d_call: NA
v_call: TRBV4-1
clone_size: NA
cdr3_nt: TGCGCCAGCAGCCTACTAGGATACTACGAGCAGTACTTC
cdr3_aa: CASSLLGYYEQYF

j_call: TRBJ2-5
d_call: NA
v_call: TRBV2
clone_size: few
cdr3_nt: TGTGCCAGCATTGGACCCGAAGAGACCCAGTACTTC
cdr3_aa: CASIGPEETQYF

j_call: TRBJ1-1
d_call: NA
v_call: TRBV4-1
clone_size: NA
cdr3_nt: TGCGCCAGCAGCCAAGTGGACACCGTGGACACTGAAGCTTTCTTT
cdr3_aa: CASSQVDTVDTEAFF

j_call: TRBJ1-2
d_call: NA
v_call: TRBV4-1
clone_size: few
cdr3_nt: TGCGCCAGCAGCCGACACGGATGGGGCTTCGATGGCTACACCTTC
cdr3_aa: CASSRHGWGFDGYTF

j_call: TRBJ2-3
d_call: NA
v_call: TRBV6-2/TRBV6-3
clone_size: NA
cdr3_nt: TGTGCCAGCAGTTACTCGTCACAAACGGCCGGATTCACAGATACGCAGTATTTT
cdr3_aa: CASSYSSQTAGFTDTQYF

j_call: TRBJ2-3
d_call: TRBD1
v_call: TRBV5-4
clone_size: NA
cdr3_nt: TGTGCCAGCAGCTTGGTGTCGACAGGGACAGATACGCAGTATTTT
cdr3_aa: CASSLVSTGTDTQYF

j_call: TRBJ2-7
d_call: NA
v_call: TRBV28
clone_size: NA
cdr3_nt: TGTGCCAGCAGTTTTCCAGGAGGGAGCTCCTGCGAGCAGTACTTC
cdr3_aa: CASSFPGGSSCEQYF

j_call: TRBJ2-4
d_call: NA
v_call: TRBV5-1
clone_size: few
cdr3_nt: TGCGCCAGCAGCCCAAAAGGGGAGACGGGCAAAAACATTCAGTACTTC
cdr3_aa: CASSPKGETGKNIQYF

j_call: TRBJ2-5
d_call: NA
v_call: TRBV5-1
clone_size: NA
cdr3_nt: TGCGCCAGCAGTAACTACTACAATGAGCAGTACTTC
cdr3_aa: CASSNYYNEQYF

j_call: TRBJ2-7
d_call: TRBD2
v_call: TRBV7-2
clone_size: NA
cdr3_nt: TGTGCCAGCAGCTTAATAGGGACTAGCGGGGATGAGCAGTACTTC
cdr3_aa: CASSLIGTSGDEQYF

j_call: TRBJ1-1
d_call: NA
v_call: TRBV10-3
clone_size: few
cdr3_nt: TGTGCCATCAGTGAGCTAAGTGGGCAGGGGACTGAAGCTTTCTTT
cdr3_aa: CAISELSGQGTEAFF

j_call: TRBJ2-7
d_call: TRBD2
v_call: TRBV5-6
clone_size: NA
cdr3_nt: TGTGCCAGCAGCTGGGGCGGGAGAATCTACAATGAGCAGTACTTC
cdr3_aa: CASSWGGRIYNEQYF